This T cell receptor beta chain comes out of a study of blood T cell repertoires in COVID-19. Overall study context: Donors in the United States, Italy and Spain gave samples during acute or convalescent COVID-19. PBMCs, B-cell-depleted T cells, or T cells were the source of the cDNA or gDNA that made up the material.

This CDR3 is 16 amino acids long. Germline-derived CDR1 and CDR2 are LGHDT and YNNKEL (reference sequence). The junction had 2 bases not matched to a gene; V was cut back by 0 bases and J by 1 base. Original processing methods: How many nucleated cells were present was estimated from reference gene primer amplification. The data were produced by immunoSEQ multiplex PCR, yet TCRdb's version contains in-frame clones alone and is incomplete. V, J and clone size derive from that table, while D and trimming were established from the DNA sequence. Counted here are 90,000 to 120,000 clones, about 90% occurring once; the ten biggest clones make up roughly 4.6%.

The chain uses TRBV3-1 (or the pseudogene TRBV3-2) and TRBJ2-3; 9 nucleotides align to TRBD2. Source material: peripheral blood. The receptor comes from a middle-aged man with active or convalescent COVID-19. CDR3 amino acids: CASSQEWTSGTDTQYF. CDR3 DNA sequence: TGTGCCAGCAGCCAAGAGTGGACTAGCGGCACAGATACGCAGTATTTT.